This note documents a single T cell receptor beta chain sequence. TCRdb redid the calling of the 5' RACE reads with MiXCR, one entry per CDR3 protein. The table has tens of thousands of distinct CDR3 sequences, around 18% seen once; the top ten hold approximately 8.4%. This specimen belongs to a study of early T cells in non-severe SARS-CoV-2 infection. V was shortened by 6 bases and J by 1 base, with 9 bases between the two germline ends. Germline values: CDR1 SQVTM, CDR2 ANQGSEA. The CDR3 has 12 residues. The genes are TRBV29-1 and TRBJ1-1, with D uncertain. The source is an adult who was a healthcare worker with PCR-confirmed SARS-CoV-2 infection or an uninfected control (not recorded which). Here the sequenced sample was whole blood, taken at baseline. CDR3 in DNA: TGCAGCGTAGAACAAACGAACACTGAAGCTTTCTTT. It specifies CSVEQTNTEAFF.